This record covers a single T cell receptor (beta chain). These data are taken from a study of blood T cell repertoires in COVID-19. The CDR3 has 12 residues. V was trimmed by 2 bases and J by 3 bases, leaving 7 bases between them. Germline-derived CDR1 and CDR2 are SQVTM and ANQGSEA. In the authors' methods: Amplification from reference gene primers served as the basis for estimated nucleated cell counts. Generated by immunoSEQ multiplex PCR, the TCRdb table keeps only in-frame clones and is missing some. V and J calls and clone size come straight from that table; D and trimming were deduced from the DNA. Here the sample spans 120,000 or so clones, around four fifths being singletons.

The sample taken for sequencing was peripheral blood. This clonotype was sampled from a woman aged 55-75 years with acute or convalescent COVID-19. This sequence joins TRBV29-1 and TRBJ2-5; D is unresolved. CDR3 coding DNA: TGCAGCGTTGAACCCCGAGAAGAGACCCAGTACTTC. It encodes CSVEPREETQYF.